This TCR beta chain was documented in a study of blood T cells in healthy people across ages. This CDR3 spans 13 amino acids. The V segment lost 0 bases and the J segment 7 bases; nucleotides outside the gene matches: 3. The germline CDR1 and CDR2 sequences are DFQATT and SNEGSKA (reference sequence). Worth noting for this clonotype: What it binds is not known.

PCR was performed a second time for about 7 to 11 cycles using a sample-barcoded 5' primer and a J-beta primer mix. TCRdb passed the 5' RACE reads through MiXCR, listing each CDR3 protein once. The sample yields 850,000 to 1,000,000 distinct CDR3 sequences, roughly 51% seen once. Study findings and constraints: Not knowing donor CMV status may have confounded expanded clonotype changes. As age increased, TCR beta diversity per million T cells fell in a roughly linear fashion.

A minimum of 5 micrograms of total RNA was extracted per sample. V gene TRBV20-1 combines with J gene TRBJ2-1; 7 bases fit TRBD2. This TCR was recovered from a woman aged 55-75 years in good health. Sequencing was done on a sample of blood. The CDR3 region is CSARDGRRNEQFF. The CDR3 coding sequence is TGCAGTGCTAGAGACGGGAGGCGGAATGAGCAGTTCTTC.